The 6 T cell receptor beta chains below all came from one sample that was sequenced in a study of beta chain features in type 1 diabetes. Notes on the study in general: There was a moderate but significant shortening of TCRB CDR3s in all four CD4+ subsets of Type 1 diabetes patients.

What these receptors recognize is not known. Expressed TCRB transcripts were sequenced because the isolated RNA had all been reverse transcribed beforehand. Sequencing used immunoSEQ multiplex PCR; TCRdb keeps in-frame clones, though not all of them. The sample yields 400,000 or so clones, 9.5% to 10% seen once. Sequenced input: central memory CD4+ T cells from blood. These receptor sequences come from a man aged 25-45 years with type 1 diabetes.

This clone came up a few times. The chain joins TRBV11-2 to TRBJ2-7; D gene unclear. Looked up from germline, CDR1 is SGHAT and CDR2 is FQNNGV. V dropped 5 bases and J dropped 2 bases, with 7 bases sitting between them. The length of the CDR3 is 12 residues. The CDR3 reads CASSPSAYEQYF. Here the CDR3 DNA reads TGTGCCAGCAGCCCCTCAGCCTACGAGCAGTACTTC. Full variable domain (remainder filled in from reference TRBV11-2 and TRBJ2-7): EAGVAQSPRYKIIEKRQSVAFWCNPISGHATLYWYQQILGQGPKLLIQFQNNGVVDDSQLPKDRFSAERLKGVDSTLKIQPAKLEDSAVYLCASSPSAYEQYFGPGTRLTVT.

J is TRBJ2-7 and V is TRBV28, with 9 bases aligning to TRBD1. Trimming cost V 6 bases and J 5 bases; bases outside gene matches: 8. CDR1 is MDHEN and CDR2 is SYDVKM in the germline V gene. The CDR3 spans 14 residues. The DNA for the CDR3 is TGTGCCAGCAGAACGGGACAGGGAGGCAACGAGCAGTACTTC. Encoded protein: CASRTGQGGNEQYF.

In this sample, this clone turned up a few times. The rearrangement links TRBV7-9 to TRBJ1-2; the match to TRBD1 covers 7 bases. With 7 bases clipped from V and 3 bases from J, the junction kept 8 bases outside the gene matches. CDR1 SEHNR and CDR2 FQNEAQ come from the germline V gene (reference sequence). The CDR3 is 14 residues long. The CDR3 region has the DNA TGTGCCAGCATCTCGACAGGGTCTCACTATGGCTACACCTTC. This translates into CASISTGSHYGYTF.

The V call is TRBV7-6, the J call TRBJ2-1; 8 positions agree with TRBD2. The CDR3 contains 16 residues. CDR1 and CDR2 (germline): SGHVS, FNYEAQ. With 5 bases clipped from V and 7 bases from J, the junction kept 13 bases outside the gene matches. The CDR3 region has the DNA TGTGCCAGCAGCCCAGGACTAGCCATATGGGGGAATGAGCAGTTCTTC. This gives the protein CASSPGLAIWGNEQFF.

The genes are TRBV6-1 and TRBJ1-6; D gene ambiguous. With 1 base removed from V and 9 bases from J, the gap between germline ends came to 10 bases. In germline, CDR1 is MNHNS, CDR2 SASEGT. This CDR3 is built from 14 residues. The CDR3 DNA follows: TGTGCCAGCAGTGAAGTCAAATGGGGTTCACCCCTCCACTTT. Translation: CASSEVKWGSPLHF.

J is TRBJ2-5 and V is TRBV7-9; 9 bases agree with TRBD2. V gave up 3 bases and J gave up 0 bases; unmatched junction bases: 5. The germline gives CDR1 SEHNR, CDR2 FQNEAQ (reference sequence). This CDR3 region has 16 residues. The CDR3 DNA reads as TGTGCCAGCAGCTTGGGGCTAGCGGGGAACCAAGAGACCCAGTACTTC. Its protein is CASSLGLAGNQETQYF.